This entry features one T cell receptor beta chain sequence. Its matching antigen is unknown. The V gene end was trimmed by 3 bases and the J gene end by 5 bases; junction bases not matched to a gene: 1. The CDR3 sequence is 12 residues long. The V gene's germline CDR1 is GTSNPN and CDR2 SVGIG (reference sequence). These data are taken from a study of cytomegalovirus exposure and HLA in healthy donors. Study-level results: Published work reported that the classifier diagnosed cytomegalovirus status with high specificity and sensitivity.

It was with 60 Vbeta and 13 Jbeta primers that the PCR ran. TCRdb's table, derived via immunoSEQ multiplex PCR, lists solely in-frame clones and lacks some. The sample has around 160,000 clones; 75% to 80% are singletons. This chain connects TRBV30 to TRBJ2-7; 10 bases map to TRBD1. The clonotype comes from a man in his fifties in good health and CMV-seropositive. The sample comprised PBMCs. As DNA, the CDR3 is TGTGCCTGGAGGGGACAGGGGAACGAGCAGTACTTC. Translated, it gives CAWRGQGNEQYF.